Shown below are 11 T cell receptor beta chains from a single sample sequenced in a study of T cells after yellow fever vaccination. TCRdb independently ran MiXCR on the 5' RACE reads; one entry per CDR3 protein. The repertoire holds 500,000 to 650,000 distinct CDR3 sequences, with 9% to 15% as singletons. Here the sequenced sample was PBMCs, taken on the day of the yellow fever booster vaccination. The origin of the receptors is a young man who received the YFV17D yellow fever vaccine.

Only a few counts were recorded for this clonotype. The chain is built from TRBV9 and TRBJ2-1; the D call may be TRBD1 or TRBD2 (5 bases each). Germline-derived CDR1 and CDR2 are SGDLS and YYNGEE. The germline V and J ends were trimmed by 3 bases and 2 bases, with 9 bases remaining between them. The CDR3 covers 14 residues. The CDR3 nucleotides are TGTGCCAGCAGCGACGGGACGACCTACAATGAGCAGTTCTTC. Translated, it gives CASSDGTTYNEQFF. Variable domain in full (rest from reference TRBV9 and TRBJ2-1): DSGVTQTPKHLITATGQRVTLRCSPRSGDLSVYWYQQSLDQGLQFLIQYYNGEERAKGNILERFSAQQFPDLHSELNLSSLELGDSALYFCASSDGTTYNEQFFGPGTRLTVL.

This clonotype has just a few counts. V is TRBV20-1 and J is TRBJ2-7, with 7 bases aligning to TRBD2. V lost 1 base and J lost 6; bases outside the gene matches: 15. Germline V gives CDR1 DFQATT, CDR2 SNEGSKA (reference sequence). The CDR3 is made up of 16 amino acids. The CDR3 region is CSARVSSSGRIAEQYF. The CDR3 nucleotides read TGCAGTGCTAGAGTCTCCTCTAGCGGCAGAATCGCCGAGCAGTACTTC.

A few counts support this clonotype. The chain combines TRBV29-1 with TRBJ2-3; 11 bases fit TRBD1. V was clipped by 6 bases and J by 4 bases; unmatched bases: 9. Per the germline V gene, CDR1 is SQVTM and CDR2 is ANQGSEA. The CDR3 loop spans 15 amino acids. The CDR3 DNA reads as TGCAGCGTGGCGGACAGGGGGCAGTGGGCAGATACGCAGTATTTT. Its translation is CSVADRGQWADTQYF.

This clonotype was seen a few times. This sequence joins TRBV4-3 and TRBJ1-1, with a tentative D call TRBD1 (5 bases). The CDR3 is 15 residues long. Trimming took 4 bases from V and 5 from J, leaving 17 bases between them. Germline CDR1 is LGHNA and CDR2 is YSLEER. The CDR3 loop is CASSPVGGVRTEAFF. In DNA form, the CDR3 reads TGCGCCAGCAGCCCCGTTGGGGGGGTAAGGACTGAAGCTTTCTTT.

The chain recombines TRBV7-9 with TRBJ2-1; D gene uncertain. Germline V CDR1 and CDR2: SEHNR, FQNEAQ (reference sequence). This CDR3 has 12 amino acids. Trimming left V 1 base short and J 10 bases short, with 8 bases between. The CDR3 DNA reads as TGTGCCAGCAGCTTAGGACTCTCCGAGCAGTTCTTC. Translated, it gives CASSLGLSEQFF.

V gene TRBV5-1 combines with J gene TRBJ2-5, with 11 positions matching TRBD2. CDR1 is SGHRS, CDR2 YFSETQ, per germline. The length of the CDR3 is 14 residues. Losses at the gene ends were 4 bases for V and 4 bases for J; bases not matched to a gene: 3. CDR3 in amino acids: CASSISGGAETQYF. The CDR3 bases are TGCGCCAGCAGCATTAGCGGGGGGGCAGAGACCCAGTACTTC.

This clonotype was counted between two and nine times. The chain is built from TRBV5-4 and TRBJ1-2; tentatively, D is TRBD1 (6 bases). The CDR3 loop spans 14 amino acids. CDR1 is SGHNT, CDR2 YYREEE, per germline (reference sequence). V was shortened by 4 bases and J by 1 base, with 11 bases between the two germline ends. CDR3 sequence reads: CASSQGGGNYGYTF. The DNA for the CDR3 is TGTGCCAGCAGCCAAGGGGGGGGTAACTATGGCTACACCTTC.

Regarding this clonotype: The junction and the germline gene differ at one end; a read error may be behind it. The chain recombines TRBV7-9 with TRBJ1-2; D unresolved. The CDR3 sequence is 12 residues long. Germline V CDR1 and CDR2: SEHNR, FQNEAQ (reference sequence). CDR3 residues: CVSSLALSPYTF. Written as DNA, the CDR3 is TGTGTCAGCAGCTTAGCGCTGTCGCCCTACACCTTC.

This clonotype turned up a few times. The V and J genes are TRBV12-3 or TRBV12-4 and TRBJ2-7; 9 bases line up with TRBD1. The CDR3 covers 15 residues. V gave up 1 base and J gave up 3 bases; unmatched junction bases: 4. Here the CDR3 DNA reads TGTGCCAGCAGTTTAGGGGACAGGGTTAACTACGAGCAGTACTTC. Translated, it gives CASSLGDRVNYEQYF.

The chain links TRBV9 to TRBJ2-1; D perhaps matches TRBD2 (6 bases). V lost 3 bases, J lost 8 bases, and 12 bases lay in between. This CDR3 is 13 amino acids long. Per the germline V gene, CDR1 is SGDLS and CDR2 is YYNGEE. The CDR3 loop is CASSARGGDEQFF. CDR3 in DNA: TGTGCCAGCAGCGCACGCGGCGGGGATGAGCAGTTCTTC.

The chain is built from TRBV20-1 and TRBJ2-2; 7 bases match TRBD1. The CDR3 length is 14 residues. V trimming: 5 bases; J trimming: 0 bases; junction bases outside the gene matches: 3. The germline gives CDR1 DFQATT, CDR2 SNEGSKA (reference sequence). CDR3 DNA sequence: TGCAGTGCTCGACAGGGAGCGAACACCGGGGAGCTGTTTTTT. Amino acids: CSARQGANTGELFF.